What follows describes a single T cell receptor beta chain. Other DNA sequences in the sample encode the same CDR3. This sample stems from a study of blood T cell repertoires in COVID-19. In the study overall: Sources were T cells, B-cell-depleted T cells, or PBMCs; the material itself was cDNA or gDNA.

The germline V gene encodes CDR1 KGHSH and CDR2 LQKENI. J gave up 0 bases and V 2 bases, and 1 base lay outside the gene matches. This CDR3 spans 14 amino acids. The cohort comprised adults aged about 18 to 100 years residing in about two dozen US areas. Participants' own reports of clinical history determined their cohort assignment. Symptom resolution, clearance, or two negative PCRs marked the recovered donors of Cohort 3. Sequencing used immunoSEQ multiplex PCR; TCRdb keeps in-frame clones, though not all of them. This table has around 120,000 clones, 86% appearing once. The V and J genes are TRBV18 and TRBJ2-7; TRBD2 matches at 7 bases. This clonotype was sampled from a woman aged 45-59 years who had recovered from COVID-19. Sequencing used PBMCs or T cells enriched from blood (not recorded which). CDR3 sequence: CASSPGTNSYEQYF. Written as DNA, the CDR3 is TGTGCCAGCTCACCAGGGACTAACTCCTACGAGCAGTACTTC.